The 28 T cell receptor beta chains below were found in one sample sequenced in a study of PD-L1 blockade in urothelial cancer listed by TCRdb under 2017. Sample time point, as interpreted from the label and publication: pretreatment peripheral blood. Libraries were constructed by the immunoSEQ multiplex PCR assay. This immuneACCESS table, as held by TCRdb, lists in-frame sequences with V and J called but not all clones. Of the missing ones, under half trace to an unresolved V gene in checked studies; the others have no known cause. The sample table contains tens of thousands of clones; only one count was recorded for over 80% of them. The ten biggest clones cover roughly 2% of the sample. The sample was PBMCs, taken around atezolizumab (anti-PD-L1) treatment. These receptor sequences come from a man aged 55 to 70 with urothelial cancer.

The chain carries TRBV4-2 and TRBJ2-3; tentative D call: TRBD1 (6 bases). Germline CDR1 and CDR2: LGHNA and YNFKEQ. V dropped 0 bases and J dropped 8 bases, with 12 bases sitting between them. The CDR3 length is 14 residues. The CDR3 protein is CASSQEWVGGTQYF. In DNA, the CDR3 is TGTGCCAGCAGCCAAGAATGGGTAGGGGGTACGCAGTATTTT.

The rearrangement uses TRBV28 and TRBJ2-7, with 8 bases identical to TRBD2. The CDR3 covers 13 residues. V dropped 8 bases and J dropped 5; count of bases not matched to a gene: 8. Germline CDR1 and CDR2: MDHEN and SYDVKM. This chain's CDR3 is CASGLSGNDEQYF. The CDR3 nucleotides are TGTGCCAGCGGGCTTAGCGGGAACGACGAGCAGTACTTC. Supplemented by reference TRBV28 and TRBJ2-7, the full variable domain reads DVKVTQSSRYLVKRTGEKVFLECVQDMDHENMFWYRQDPGLGLRLIYFSYDVKMKEKGDIPEGYSVSREKKERFSLILESASTNQTSMYLCASGLSGNDEQYFGPGTRLTVT.

The chain employs TRBV10-1 and TRBJ2-1; 10 bases fit TRBD2. This CDR3 is 16 amino acids long. Germline V CDR1 and CDR2: WNHNN, SYGVQD (reference sequence). The V gene end was trimmed by 2 bases and the J gene end by 1 base; junction bases not matched to a gene: 2. The CDR3 sequence is CASSERGLASYNEQFF. In DNA, the CDR3 is TGCGCCAGCAGTGAGAGGGGACTAGCGTCCTACAATGAGCAGTTCTTC.

This chain joins TRBV10-1 and TRBJ2-5; 7 positions match TRBD2. CDR3 length equals 14 residues. CDR1 and CDR2 from the germline V gene are WNHNN and SYGVQD (reference sequence). After removal of 3 bases from V and 5 bases from J, the junction contained 6 bases not matched to a gene. The DNA of the CDR3 is TGCGCCAGCAGTGACCGACGGGGGGTGGAGACCCAGTACTTC. It specifies CASSDRRGVETQYF.

This clone came up a few times. V usage is TRBV5-6 and J usage is TRBJ2-7, with 7 bases matching TRBD1. CDR3 length equals 13 residues. Germline V gene data show CDR1 as SGHDT and CDR2 as YYEEEE. Unmatched junction bases numbered 6, after V lost 3 bases and J lost 6 bases. The chain's CDR3 is CASSWTGSVEQYF. In nucleotides, the CDR3 is TGTGCCAGCAGCTGGACAGGTAGTGTCGAGCAGTACTTC. The full variable domain, rest sourced from reference TRBV5-6 and TRBJ2-7, is DAGVTQSPTHLIKTRGQQVTLRCSPKSGHDTVSWYQQALGQGPQFIFQYYEEEERQRGNFPDRFSGHQFPNYSSELNVNALLLGDSALYLCASSWTGSVEQYFGPGTRLTVT.

The chain links TRBV9 to TRBJ2-3; TRBD2 agrees at 10 bases. V was pared by 0 bases and J by 4 bases, with 5 bases of the junction left unmatched. Germline values: CDR1 SGDLS, CDR2 YYNGEE. This CDR3 is built from 16 residues. The CDR3 DNA is TGTGCCAGCAGCGTAGGAGGAGCGGGGGGGTCAGATACGCAGTATTTT. It encodes CASSVGGAGGSDTQYF.

Only a few counts were recorded for this clone. The CDR3 loop is CASSLPPGLHNEQFF. In DNA form, the CDR3 reads TGTGCCAGCAGTCTTCCTCCAGGTCTCCACAATGAGCAGTTCTTC. The chain couples TRBV6-4 to TRBJ2-1; no clear D gene. Trimming shortened V by 5 bases and J by 5 bases, and 16 bases separated the two germline ends. CDR3 length equals 15 residues. CDR1 and CDR2 (germline): MRHNA, SNTAGT.

V gene TRBV2 combines with J gene TRBJ2-3; 9 bases are a match to TRBD2. This CDR3 contains 17 residues. In germline, CDR1 is SNHLY, CDR2 FYNNEI. The ends lost 5 bases at V and 1 base at J; junction bases unmatched: 10. CDR3 nucleotides: TGTGCCAGCAGTTGGGGTCTAGCGGGAACCGGCACAGATACGCAGTATTTT. Its protein product is CASSWGLAGTGTDTQYF.

The gene calls are TRBV15 and TRBJ1-6; D possibly corresponds to TRBD1 (5 bases). V shed 5 bases and J shed 9 bases, with 23 bases lying between them. CDR3 length: 17 amino acids. Germline assignment: CDR1 LNHNV and CDR2 YYDKDF (reference sequence). The CDR3 reads CATSSQRVGGWGSPLHF. The CDR3 nucleotides read TGTGCCACCAGCTCTCAGCGGGTGGGGGGGTGGGGTTCACCCCTCCACTTT.

This sequence joins TRBV27 and TRBJ2-1; weak D call: TRBD2 (6 bases). The ends were cut back, 0 bases at V and 10 bases at J, with 10 bases in the middle. CDR1 is MNHEY and CDR2 is SMNVEV in the germline V gene (reference sequence). The CDR3 is 13 residues long. CDR3 bases: TGTGCCAGCAGTTTATCCGGGGGTGGCGAGCAGTTCTTC. This codes for CASSLSGGGEQFF.

V is TRBV11-2 and J is TRBJ2-7; TRBD1 matches at 7 bases. The CDR3 runs 15 residues. The germline V gene has CDR1 SGHAT and CDR2 FQNNGV. V dropped 1 base and J dropped 3; count of bases not matched to a gene: 6. In DNA, the CDR3 is TGTGCCAGCAGCTTAGGTCCGGGACAGCTCTACGAGCAGTACTTC. Amino acid sequence: CASSLGPGQLYEQYF.

A single count supports this clone. The chain carries TRBV19 and TRBJ2-3, with D uncertain. Germline lookup yields CDR1 LNHDA and CDR2 SQIVND (reference sequence). This CDR3 contains 15 residues. V shed 9 bases and J shed 0 bases, with 16 bases lying between them. The CDR3 bases are TGTGCCAGCGCTAAGGAGATCGCTAGCACAGATACGCAGTATTTT. This sequence encodes CASAKEIASTDTQYF.

V usage is TRBV9 and J usage is TRBJ2-7, with 10 bases aligning to TRBD1. The CDR3 has 13 amino acids. The V gene end was trimmed by 4 bases and the J gene end by 4 bases; junction bases not matched to a gene: 2. Per the germline V gene, CDR1 is SGDLS and CDR2 is YYNGEE. CDR3 in amino acids: CASSLGQGYEQYF. CDR3 in DNA: TGTGCCAGCAGCCTGGGACAGGGGTACGAGCAGTACTTC. Together with reference TRBV9 and TRBJ2-7, the CDR3 gives the full variable domain: DSGVTQTPKHLITATGQRVTLRCSPRSGDLSVYWYQQSLDQGLQFLIQYYNGEERAKGNILERFSAQQFPDLHSELNLSSLELGDSALYFCASSLGQGYEQYFGPGTRLTVT.

This chain joins TRBV7-9 and TRBJ2-3; no firm D call. The V end lost 5 bases, the J end lost 0 bases, and 12 bases lay between the germline ends. The CDR3 has 15 amino acids. CDR1 and CDR2 (germline): SEHNR, FQNEAQ (reference sequence). This CDR3 reads CASSADISSTDTQYF. CDR3 nucleotide sequence: TGTGCCAGCAGCGCCGACATTTCTAGCACAGATACGCAGTATTTT. Drawing the rest from reference TRBV7-9 and TRBJ2-3, the complete variable domain is DTGVSQNPRHKITKRGQNVTFRCDPISEHNRLYWYRQTLGQGPEFLTYFQNEAQLEKSRLLSDRFSAERPKGSFSTLEIQRTEQGDSAMYLCASSADISSTDTQYFGPGTRLTVL.

This clone occurred a few times. The chain couples TRBV6-1 to TRBJ1-1; TRBD1 agrees at 7 bases. CDR3 length: 13 amino acids. V gave up 6 bases and J gave up 1 base; unmatched junction bases: 2. Germline CDR1 MNHNS, CDR2 SASEGT. The CDR3 nucleotides are TGTGCCAGCAGGAGGACAGGGAACACTGAAGCTTTCTTT. Translated, it gives CASRRTGNTEAFF.

The rearrangement joins TRBV6-5 to TRBJ1-2; tentatively, D is TRBD1 (5 bases). From germline, CDR1 is MNHEY and CDR2 SVGAGI. The CDR3 sequence is 14 residues long. V lost 0 bases to trimming and J lost 3 bases, with 8 bases between them. The DNA of the CDR3 is TGTGCCAGCAGTTACTCGTTGACAGACTATGGCTACACCTTC. Translated: CASSYSLTDYGYTF.

The rearrangement links TRBV30 to TRBJ1-5, with a tentative D call TRBD1 (6 bases). Germline V gene sequence: CDR1 GTSNPN, CDR2 SVGIG (reference sequence). The CDR3 consists of 13 residues. Trimming pared 2 bases from V and 4 bases from J, leaving 9 bases between. DNA of the CDR3: TGTGCCTGGAGTCCTGGGACAAATCAGCCCCAGCATTTT. Protein sequence: CAWSPGTNQPQHF.

The V call is TRBV7-8, the J call TRBJ1-2; perhaps TRBD1 as D (6 bases). V was clipped by 5 bases and J by 5 bases, with 21 bases between them. The CDR3 totals 16 residues. The V gene's germline CDR1 is SGHVS and CDR2 FQNEAQ. CDR3 nucleotides: TGTGCCAGCAGCCCCAGGGGAAAGGGCTGGGGATATGGCTACACCTTC. Residues: CASSPRGKGWGYGYTF.

The chain recombines TRBV28 with TRBJ2-7, with D possibly matching TRBD1 (6 bases). V was cut by 5 bases and J by 5 bases, with 13 bases left in between. The germline V gene encodes CDR1 MDHEN and CDR2 SYDVKM. The CDR3 loop spans 13 amino acids. The CDR3 is CASSRQEVNEQYF. For the CDR3, the DNA is TGTGCCAGCAGTCGACAGGAAGTGAACGAGCAGTACTTC. Based on the CDR3 plus reference TRBV28 and TRBJ2-7, the full variable domain is DVKVTQSSRYLVKRTGEKVFLECVQDMDHENMFWYRQDPGLGLRLIYFSYDVKMKEKGDIPEGYSVSREKKERFSLILESASTNQTSMYLCASSRQEVNEQYFGPGTRLTVT.

The V and J genes are TRBV6-6 and TRBJ2-7; TRBD2 matches at 12 bases. Trimming at V came to 7 bases and at J to 6 bases, leaving 10 bases not matched to a gene. The CDR3 sequence is 15 residues long. The germline gives CDR1 MNHNY, CDR2 SVGAGI (reference sequence). The CDR3 nucleotides read TGTGCCAGCACCCTAGCGGGAGGGACCAAAACCGAGCAGTACTTC. It yields the protein CASTLAGGTKTEQYF.

The rearrangement links TRBV6-5 to TRBJ2-7; 8 nucleotides agree with TRBD1. The CDR3 covers 14 residues. The germline gives CDR1 MNHEY, CDR2 SVGAGI. Here the CDR3 reads CVTRSGRGLHGQYF. The CDR3, as DNA: TGTGTTACACGGTCCGGCAGGGGGCTCCACGGGCAGTACTTC.

The rearrangement links TRBV7-2 to TRBJ1-1; D gene uncertain. Trimming pared 5 bases from V and 1 base from J, leaving 20 bases between. In germline, CDR1 is SGHTA, CDR2 FQGNSA. This CDR3 contains 17 residues. The CDR3: CASSLGLAPASNTEAFF. As DNA, the CDR3 is TGTGCCAGCAGCCTAGGACTCGCCCCCGCCTCGAACACTGAAGCTTTCTTT.

The CDR3 spells CASSLPGQQETQYF. CDR3 sequence (DNA): TGTGCCAGCAGTTTACCGGGACAGCAAGAGACCCAGTACTTC. V gene TRBV28 combines with J gene TRBJ2-5, with 7 bases lining up with TRBD1. The germline V gene has CDR1 MDHEN and CDR2 SYDVKM. V shed 2 bases, J shed 2 bases, and the junction held 2 bases outside the gene matches. There are 14 residues in the CDR3.

This clone was seen only once. The rearrangement links TRBV13 to TRBJ2-7, with 9 nucleotides matching TRBD1. The germline CDR1 and CDR2 sequences are PRHDT and FYEKMQ (reference sequence). Trimming cost V 5 bases and J 3 bases; bases outside gene matches: 11. The CDR3 sequence is 16 residues long. CDR3 amino acids: CASSTRDQGQGYEQYF. CDR3 sequence (DNA): TGTGCCAGCAGCACTCGAGACCAGGGACAGGGCTACGAGCAGTACTTC.

The chain combines TRBV2 with TRBJ2-7; 12 bases are shared with TRBD2. The CDR3 runs 14 residues. V shed 6 bases and J 3 bases; nucleotides not matched to a gene: 3. CDR1 and CDR2 (germline): SNHLY, FYNNEI. DNA of the CDR3: TGTGCCAGCAGGGGGACTAGCGGGCTCTACGAGCAGTACTTC. It yields the protein CASRGTSGLYEQYF. Drawing the rest from reference TRBV2 and TRBJ2-7, the complete variable domain is EPEVTQTPSHQVTQMGQEVILRCVPISNHLYFYWYRQILGQKVEFLVSFYNNEISEKSEIFDDQFSVERPDGSNFTLKIRSTKLEDSAMYFCASRGTSGLYEQYFGPGTRLTVT.

CDR3 bases: TGTGCCAGCTCACCGGGACTAGCTACAGATACGCAGTATTTT. This sequence encodes CASSPGLATDTQYF. The chain has TRBV6-6 and TRBJ2-3; 9 nucleotides line up with TRBD2. Germline V CDR1 and CDR2: MNHNY, SVGAGI (reference sequence). This CDR3 has 14 residues. Losses at the gene ends were 8 bases for V and 3 bases for J; bases not matched to a gene: 6.

The chain joins TRBV21-1 to TRBJ2-4; TRBD2, the table's D call, lacks a check against the DNA. TRBV21-1 is a recognized pseudogene. The CDR3 consists of 14 residues. The CDR3 DNA is TGTGCCAGCAGTTGCGATTTACCGCCAAACATTCAGTACTTC. Its translation is CASSCDLPPNIQYF.

The gene calls are TRBV6-1 and TRBJ2-7, with 10 bases lining up with TRBD1. Germline CDR1 and CDR2: MNHNS and SASEGT. J gave up 1 base and V 2 bases, and 2 bases lay outside the gene matches. The CDR3 spans 15 residues. The CDR3 sequence: CASSEWTGGSYEQYF. The CDR3 nucleotides are TGTGCCAGCAGTGAATGGACAGGGGGATCCTACGAGCAGTACTTC.